This T cell receptor (beta chain) was recovered during a study of blood T cell repertoires in COVID-19 (dated by TCRdb to about 2020). Background on the whole study: The collaborator samples originated in the United States, Italy and Spain and spanned the acute and convalescent phases of COVID-19. HLA class I and class II types, where available, came from metadata supplied by the sample provider rather than from assay-based typing. The prospective study material was composed of cDNA or gDNA derived from T cells, B-cell-depleted T cells, or PBMCs. The dataset comprised deeply sampled blood TCRbeta repertoires from subjects exposed to, actively infected with, or recovered from COVID-19. The samples were drawn from the first 160 participants of the ongoing ImmuneRACE study and from 950 to 1,500 subjects provided by 6 global collaborators. The repertoires were released in a freely available public database intended as a resource for research on the immune response to SARS-CoV-2. Sample metadata almost always included a de-identified subject ID, COVID-19 status, age in years and sex.

TCRbeta CDR3 regions were amplified from genomic DNA by means of the immunoSEQ Assay, a bias-controlled multiplex PCR. Processing in the source paper ran as follows. The number of nucleated cells in each sample was estimated by amplification of reference gene primers within the assay. To quantify the absolute abundance of each unique TCRbeta CDR3 rearrangement, sequence reads were collapsed and filtered. For each sample, productive Simpson clonality was calculated as the square root of Simpson's diversity index across productive rearrangements. The source is immuneACCESS, and TCRdb retained only in-frame sequences with V and J called. Part of the clones is not carried over; for the studies checked, unresolved V genes explain less than half of this, and the remainder is unexplained. The DNA was the basis for D and trimming; V, J and clone size are from that table. This sample is represented by 200,000 or so clones; about nine tenths of them were singletons. The ten biggest clones cover under 3% of the sample.

A word on this clone: No cognate antigen has been identified for it. No base quality information exists; no much larger clone differs at one position.

From the germline V gene, CDR1 is SNHLY and CDR2 is FYNNEI. Reading from cysteine to phenylalanine, the CDR3 counts 13 amino acids. CDR3 DNA is the only sequence kept; it has 39 bases, read in frame from the first base. Trimming leaves V shorter by 9 bases and J shorter by 8 bases, with the junction holding 8 bases beyond the gene matches. Participants in the prospective study were enrolled through a virtual design, were aged roughly 18 to 100 years, and lived in roughly 24 United States geographic areas. Cohort assignment in the prospective study relied on participant-reported clinical history from a screening survey and a study questionnaire. For ImmuneRACE Cohort 3, a participant was defined as recovered based on two consecutive negative NP/OP PCR tests, clearance by a healthcare professional, or resolution of symptoms. In the prospective study, mobile phlebotomists collected whole blood, serum and a nasopharyngeal or oropharyngeal swab from each participant. Over a roughly two-month period, participants in the prospective study had the option of providing additional blood draws and questionnaires. Blood samples from the prospective study were shipped frozen or at room temperature prior to DNA extraction.

Overall results and qualifications from the work: Clinical and demographic metadata were provided uncurated, with the amount varying by source and participant.

The clonotype was recovered from a woman under 40 who had recovered from COVID-19. In this chain, TRBV2 is recombined with TRBJ2-1, with 9 central nucleotides matching TRBD1. The specimen sequenced was PBMCs or T cells enriched from blood (not recorded which). CDR3 sequence: CASLTGGRDEQFF. The sequenced DNA: TGTGCCAGTTTGACAGGGGGAAGGGATGAGCAGTTCTTC.